Described below is a single TCR beta chain sequence and its context. Original data processing: Researchers report that nucleated cell counts were estimated from reference gene primer amplification. TCRdb's table, derived via immunoSEQ multiplex PCR, lists solely in-frame clones and lacks some. V and J calls plus clone size are reproduced from that table; the DNA served to infer D and trimming. The sample records some 150,000 clones, about 86% being singletons. V trimming: 3 bases; J trimming: 4 bases; junction bases outside the gene matches: 5. Germline values: CDR1 MGHRA, CDR2 YSYEKL. The CDR3 spans 15 residues. This sample is part of a study of blood T cell repertoires in COVID-19. Overall study context: From the United States, Italy and Spain came samples of acute and convalescent COVID-19. T cells, B-cell-depleted T cells, or PBMCs provided the cDNA or gDNA that served as material.

The sequence was obtained from a woman aged 60-70 years with acute or convalescent COVID-19. This chain uses TRBV4-1 with TRBJ1-1, with TRBD1 identical over 10 bases. Sequenced material: peripheral blood. CDR3 DNA: TGCGCCAGCAGCCACTGGGGACAGGGGAGCACTGAAGCTTTCTTT. Protein product: CASSHWGQGSTEAFF.